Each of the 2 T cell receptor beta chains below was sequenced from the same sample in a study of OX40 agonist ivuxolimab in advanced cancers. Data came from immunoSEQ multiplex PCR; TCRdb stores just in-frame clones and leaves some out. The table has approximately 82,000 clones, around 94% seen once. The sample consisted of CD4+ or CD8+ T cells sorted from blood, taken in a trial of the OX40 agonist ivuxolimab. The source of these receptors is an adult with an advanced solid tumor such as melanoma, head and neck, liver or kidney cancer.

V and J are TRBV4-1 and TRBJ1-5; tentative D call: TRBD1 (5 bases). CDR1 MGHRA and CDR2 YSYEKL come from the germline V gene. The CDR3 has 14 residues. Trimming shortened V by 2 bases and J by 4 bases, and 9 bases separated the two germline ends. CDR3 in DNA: TGCGCCAGCAGCCAAACACAGGTGAATCAGCCCCAGCATTTT. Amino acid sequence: CASSQTQVNQPQHF.

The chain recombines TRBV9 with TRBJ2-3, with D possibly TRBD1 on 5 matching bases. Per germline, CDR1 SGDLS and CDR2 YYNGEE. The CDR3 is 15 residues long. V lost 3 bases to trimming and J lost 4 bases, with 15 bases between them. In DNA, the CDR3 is TGTGCCAGCAGCGCGACATTTAACAGGCCAGATACGCAGTATTTT. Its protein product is CASSATFNRPDTQYF. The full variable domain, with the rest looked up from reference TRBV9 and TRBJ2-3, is DSGVTQTPKHLITATGQRVTLRCSPRSGDLSVYWYQQSLDQGLQFLIQYYNGEERAKGNILERFSAQQFPDLHSELNLSSLELGDSALYFCASSATFNRPDTQYFGPGTRLTVL.